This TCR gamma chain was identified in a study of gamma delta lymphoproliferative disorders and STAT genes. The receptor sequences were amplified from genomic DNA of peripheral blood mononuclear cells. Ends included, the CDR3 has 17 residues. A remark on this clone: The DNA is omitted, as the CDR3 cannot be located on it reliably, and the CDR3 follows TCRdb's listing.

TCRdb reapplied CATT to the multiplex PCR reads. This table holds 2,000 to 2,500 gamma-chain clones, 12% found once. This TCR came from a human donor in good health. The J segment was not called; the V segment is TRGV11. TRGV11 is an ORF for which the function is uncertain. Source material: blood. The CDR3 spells CTTVPAGLARTGWFKIF.